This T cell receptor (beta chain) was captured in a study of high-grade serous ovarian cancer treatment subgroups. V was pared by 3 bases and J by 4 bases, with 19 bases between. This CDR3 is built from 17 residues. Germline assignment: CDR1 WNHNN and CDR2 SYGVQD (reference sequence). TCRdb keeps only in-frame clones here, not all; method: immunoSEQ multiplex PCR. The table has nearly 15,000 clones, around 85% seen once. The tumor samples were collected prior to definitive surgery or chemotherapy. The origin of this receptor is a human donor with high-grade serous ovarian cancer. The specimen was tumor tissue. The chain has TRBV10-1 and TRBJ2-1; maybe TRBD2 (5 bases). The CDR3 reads CASSDWTLMDEYNEQFF. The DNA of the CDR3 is TGCGCCAGCAGTGACTGGACTCTGATGGATGAATACAATGAGCAGTTCTTC.